Following are 17 T cell receptor beta chains from one sample sequenced in a study of blood T cell repertoires in COVID-19. TCRdb's table, derived via immunoSEQ multiplex PCR, lists solely in-frame clones and lacks some. In the table there are roughly 150,000 clones, around 73% of which are singletons. Sequencing input: peripheral blood. These receptors all come from a man aged 55-75 years who had recovered from COVID-19.

This sequence joins TRBV14 and TRBJ2-1; TRBD2 agrees at 8 bases. CDR1 SGHDN and CDR2 FVKESK come from the germline V gene. V trimming: 6 bases; J trimming: 9 bases; junction bases outside the gene matches: 4. The CDR3 totals 12 residues. CDR3 residues: CASRRTSGEQFF. CDR3 nucleotides: TGTGCCAGCAGACGCACTAGCGGTGAGCAGTTCTTC.

The sample holds a few counts of this clone. This chain joins TRBV7-9 and TRBJ2-6, with 9 nucleotides matching TRBD1. The V and J ends lost 1 base and 2 bases, in that order; junction bases with no gene match: 3. Germline CDR1 is SEHNR and CDR2 is FQNEAQ (reference sequence). The CDR3 totals 17 residues. CDR3 in amino acids: CASSLGQGVAGANVLTF. CDR3 bases: TGTGCCAGCAGCTTAGGACAGGGGGTCGCTGGGGCCAACGTCCTGACTTTC.

The chain combines TRBV19 with TRBJ1-2, with TRBD1 as a possible D gene (5 bases). Trimming removed 2 bases from V and 5 bases from J, with 6 bases in between. The CDR3 extends over 12 amino acids. Germline V gene data show CDR1 as LNHDA and CDR2 as SQIVND (reference sequence). The CDR3 sequence is CASSIKGYGYTF. In DNA, the CDR3 is TGTGCCAGTAGTATAAAGGGGTATGGCTACACCTTC.

The table lists this clone with a few counts. The chain couples TRBV27 to TRBJ1-6; the match to TRBD1 covers 7 bases. This CDR3 contains 12 residues. J was trimmed by 13 bases and V by 7 bases; bases with no gene match: 7. In germline, CDR1 is MNHEY, CDR2 SMNVEV (reference sequence). Here the CDR3 DNA reads TGTGCCAGCACAAGCCTGGGACAGCCCCTCCACTTT. It is translated as CASTSLGQPLHF.

J is TRBJ1-1 and V is TRBV12-3 or TRBV12-4, with a weak D call TRBD1 (6 bases). The CDR3 consists of 13 residues. V lost 4 bases to trimming and J lost 3 bases, with 9 bases between them. The CDR3 DNA reads as TGTGCCAGCAGTTGGACAGAGCACACTGAAGCTTTCTTT. It is translated as CASSWTEHTEAFF.

This clone was seen only a few times. The CDR3 DNA is TGTGCCAGCATCCCAGGGCCGGTCCCTGAAGCTTTCTTT. Translating it yields CASIPGPVPEAFF. The chain uses TRBV12-3 or TRBV12-4 and TRBJ1-1; maybe TRBD1 (5 bases). The V and J ends lost 7 bases and 6 bases respectively, with 15 bases between them. The CDR3 runs to 13 residues.

The J gene is TRBJ1-1, the V gene TRBV19; D might be TRBD1 (6 bases). V was trimmed by 9 bases and J by 1 base, leaving 18 bases between them. There are 15 residues in the CDR3. The germline gives CDR1 LNHDA, CDR2 SQIVND (reference sequence). In nucleotides, the CDR3 is TGTGCCAGCCGCCCGGGGCAGGGGAAGAACACTGAAGCTTTCTTT. It encodes CASRPGQGKNTEAFF. The full variable domain, its missing parts supplied by reference TRBV19 and TRBJ1-1, is DGGITQSPKYLFRKEGQNVTLSCEQNLNHDAMYWYRQDPGQGLRLIYYSQIVNDFQKGDIAEGYSVSREKKESFPLTVTSAQKNPTAFYLCASRPGQGKNTEAFFGQGTRLTVV.

V and J are TRBV5-6 and TRBJ1-5; D is perhaps TRBD1 (5 bases). Germline CDR1 is SGHDT and CDR2 is YYEEEE. Deletions cut 6 bases from V and 0 bases from J, with 19 bases between. The CDR3 loop spans 17 amino acids. CDR3 in DNA: TGTGCCAGCAACCTCCTTCCCAACAGGTCTAGCAATCAGCCCCAGCATTTT. It codes for CASNLLPNRSSNQPQHF.

This clone was observed a handful of times. The chain couples TRBV7-3 to TRBJ1-6; no clear D. The ends were cut back, 4 bases at V and 7 bases at J, with 11 bases in the middle. This CDR3 region has 14 residues. CDR1 and CDR2 (germline): SGHTA, FQGTGA. CDR3 sequence (DNA): TGTGCCAGCAGCTCTGGCGCAGGCAATTCACCCCTCCACTTT. As protein: CASSSGAGNSPLHF.

This chain uses TRBV25-1 with TRBJ2-1, with 9 bases lining up with TRBD2. This CDR3 is 14 amino acids long. Germline V gene lookup returns CDR1 MGHDK and CDR2 SYGVNS. J was trimmed by 6 bases and V by 4 bases; bases with no gene match: 4. The CDR3 here is CASSVAGEGNEQFF. Written as DNA, the CDR3 is TGTGCCAGCAGTGTAGCGGGAGAAGGCAATGAGCAGTTCTTC.

The CDR3 spells CASITTGRNYGYTF. The CDR3 DNA sequence: TGTGCCAGTATTACTACAGGACGTAACTATGGCTACACCTTC. The J gene is TRBJ1-2, the V gene TRBV19, with D possibly being TRBD1 (5 bases). The germline CDR1 and CDR2 sequences are LNHDA and SQIVND (reference sequence). Trimming pared 7 bases from V and 1 base from J, leaving 13 bases between. The CDR3 extends over 14 amino acids.

This sequence joins TRBV11-2 and TRBJ2-7; D ambiguous. The CDR3 contains 11 residues. Germline CDR1 is SGHAT and CDR2 is FQNNGV. Trimming shortened V by 1 base and J by 4 bases, and 2 bases separated the two germline ends. For the CDR3, the DNA is TGTGCCAGCAGCTTAGCGTACGAGCAGTACTTC. This encodes CASSLAYEQYF.

This chain links TRBV5-6 with TRBJ1-4; no definite D call. From germline, CDR1 is SGHDT and CDR2 YYEEEE. The germline V and J ends were trimmed by 6 bases and 8 bases, with 17 bases remaining between them. The CDR3 contains 14 residues. The DNA of the CDR3 is TGTGCCAGCACCCATCACAGCCGCGAAGAAAAACTGTTTTTT. Its translation is CASTHHSREEKLFF.

CDR3 in DNA: TGTGCCAGCAGATTGGACAGGGGAAATGAAAAACTGTTTTTT. This gives the protein CASRLDRGNEKLFF. The chain links TRBV6-5 to TRBJ1-4; 9 nucleotides align to TRBD1. Per germline, CDR1 MNHEY and CDR2 SVGAGI. J lost 5 bases, V lost 6 bases, and 4 bases had no gene match. The CDR3 spans 14 residues.

This chain uses TRBV24-1 with TRBJ2-2; TRBD1 aligns across 9 bases. The V gene's germline CDR1 is KGHDR and CDR2 SFDVKD. J lost 1 base, V lost 1 base, and 3 bases had no gene match. This CDR3 has 17 amino acids. CDR3 in amino acids: CATSDFGTGKNTGELFF. Written as DNA, the CDR3 is TGTGCCACCAGTGATTTTGGGACAGGGAAGAACACCGGGGAGCTGTTTTTT.

V and J are TRBV6-4 and TRBJ2-3, with D tentatively TRBD1 (7 bases). The CDR3 totals 15 residues. V lost 6 bases, J lost 6 bases, and 19 bases lay in between. CDR1 MRHNA and CDR2 SNTAGT come from the germline V gene. CDR3 amino acids: CASSHGGARGDTQYF. For the CDR3, the DNA is TGTGCCAGCAGCCACGGAGGGGCCAGGGGGGATACGCAGTATTTT.

This clone was detected a few times. This rearrangement joins TRBV7-9 to TRBJ1-1; TRBD1 aligns across 9 bases. The CDR3 spans 15 residues. Germline V gene sequence: CDR1 SEHNR, CDR2 FQNEAQ (reference sequence). V gave up 5 bases and J gave up 4 bases; unmatched junction bases: 8. CDR3 sequence reads: CASSHNRGQFTEAFF. The CDR3 DNA reads as TGTGCCAGCAGCCATAACAGGGGGCAATTCACTGAAGCTTTCTTT.